Shown below are 28 T cell receptor beta chains from a single sample sequenced in a study of control samples from healthy donors and cancer patients. The table came from immunoSEQ multiplex PCR; TCRdb's copy has only in-frame clones and leaves some out. The sample consists of 160,000 or so clones, roughly 90% of them appearing once. Sequenced sample: blood. The receptors originated from a woman aged 25 to 39 in good health.

This clone has only one observation. The rearrangement links TRBV6-2 or TRBV6-3 to TRBJ2-5, with 10 bases lining up with TRBD1. Looked up from germline, CDR1 is MNHEY and CDR2 is SVGEGT. The CDR3 contains 17 residues. Germline trimming cut 2 bases from V and 0 bases from J; bases unmatched to any gene: 6. CDR3 loop: CASSYVHGQGDQETQYF. The CDR3 DNA is TGTGCCAGCAGTTACGTTCATGGACAGGGGGACCAAGAGACCCAGTACTTC.

The chain joins TRBV27 to TRBJ1-5; D not resolved. Germline V gene data show CDR1 as MNHEY and CDR2 as SMNVEV (reference sequence). Between the trimmed V and J ends, which lost 3 bases and 5 bases, there was a span of 11 bases. CDR3 length: 14 residues. CDR3 nucleotide sequence: TGTGCCAGCAGTTTGTCGGGGTTCCATCAGCCCCAGCATTTT. This encodes CASSLSGFHQPQHF.

The CDR3, as DNA: TGTGCCACCAGCAGAGATCACGGAGGACTAGCGGGAGCCGATACGCAGTATTTT. It specifies CATSRDHGGLAGADTQYF. The chain recombines TRBV15 with TRBJ2-3; 13 bases are shared with TRBD2. Looked up from germline, CDR1 is LNHNV and CDR2 is YYDKDF (reference sequence). This CDR3 has 18 amino acids. The junction had 9 bases not matched to a gene; V was cut back by 0 bases and J by 6 bases.

V is TRBV4-3 and J is TRBJ1-3, with D hard to call. Germline V gene sequence: CDR1 LGHNA, CDR2 YSLEER. The CDR3 length is 15 residues. Deletions cut 1 base from V and 2 bases from J, with 9 bases between. As DNA, the CDR3 is TGCGCCAGCAGCCAAGTTTGGGAAGCTGGAAACACCATATATTTT. Its protein product is CASSQVWEAGNTIYF.

This chain joins TRBV19 and TRBJ1-2; D is possibly TRBD1 (5 bases). Between the trimmed V and J ends, which lost 7 bases and 8 bases, there was a span of 14 bases. From germline, CDR1 is LNHDA and CDR2 SQIVND (reference sequence). This CDR3 is 12 amino acids long. The CDR3 nucleotides read TGTGCCAGTAAATTACCAGGGCACGGCTACACCTTC. This sequence encodes CASKLPGHGYTF.

The genes are TRBV7-9 and TRBJ2-7; D could derive from TRBD1 or TRBD2 (5 bases each). The germline V gene has CDR1 SEHNR and CDR2 FQNEAQ (reference sequence). V was clipped by 4 bases and J by 7 bases, with 20 bases between them. The CDR3 has 15 residues. Written as DNA, the CDR3 is TGTGCCAGCAGCTCTAGCCTCAGGGAGTCGAGGGAGCAGTACTTC. Its protein product is CASSSSLRESREQYF.

Only one count was recorded for this clone. The chain uses TRBV18 and TRBJ2-3; TRBD2 aligns across 13 bases. Trimming at V came to 3 bases and at J to 1 base, leaving 16 bases not matched to a gene. CDR3 length: 21 residues. CDR1 and CDR2 from the germline V gene are KGHSH and LQKENI. The CDR3 loop reads CASSPPGPRTSGSRGTDTQYF. The CDR3 region has the DNA TGTGCCAGCTCACCTCCAGGCCCTCGGACTAGCGGGAGTCGCGGCACAGATACGCAGTATTTT.

The chain uses TRBV15 and TRBJ1-5, with unresolved D. This CDR3 has 14 residues. Germline-derived CDR1 and CDR2 are LNHNV and YYDKDF (reference sequence). The ends were cut back, 5 bases at V and 4 bases at J, with 12 bases in the middle. The CDR3 sequence: CATSPGGNNQPQHF. The CDR3 nucleotides read TGTGCCACCAGCCCTGGAGGGAATAATCAGCCCCAGCATTTT.

This clone was seen a single time. The chain recombines TRBV6-5 with TRBJ1-6; tentative D call: TRBD1 (6 bases). V dropped 2 bases and J dropped 8 bases, with 13 bases sitting between them. The CDR3 totals 15 residues. Germline lookup yields CDR1 MNHEY and CDR2 SVGAGI. Written as DNA, the CDR3 is TGTGCCAGCAGTTACACTTCGGGGGGCTATTCACCCCTCCACTTT. Its translation: CASSYTSGGYSPLHF.

This chain joins TRBV28 and TRBJ1-2, with 8 bases fitting TRBD1. CDR3 length equals 14 residues. The V and J ends lost 7 bases and 0 bases, in that order; junction bases with no gene match: 4. Germline lookup yields CDR1 MDHEN and CDR2 SYDVKM. DNA of the CDR3: TGTGCCAGCAAAAGACAGGGGACTAACTATGGCTACACCTTC. It codes for CASKRQGTNYGYTF.

This clone was seen a single time. This chain links TRBV28 with TRBJ1-1; possible D gene TRBD1, 5 bases. The V gene lost 1 base and the J gene lost 10 bases, with 16 bases spanning the gap. The CDR3 loop spans 14 amino acids. Germline assignment: CDR1 MDHEN and CDR2 SYDVKM. The CDR3 sequence: CASSLLGVVNPAFF. The CDR3 DNA reads as TGTGCCAGCAGTTTATTGGGGGTGGTGAATCCAGCTTTCTTT. Full variable domain (outside the CDR3, taken from reference TRBV28 and TRBJ1-1): DVKVTQSSRYLVKRTGEKVFLECVQDMDHENMFWYRQDPGLGLRLIYFSYDVKMKEKGDIPEGYSVSREKKERFSLILESASTNQTSMYLCASSLLGVVNPAFFGQGTRLTVV.

This chain joins TRBV7-2 and TRBJ2-5; 7 positions agree with TRBD1. The V and J ends lost 5 bases and 5 bases, in that order; junction bases with no gene match: 5. Per germline, CDR1 SGHTA and CDR2 FQGNSA. CDR3 length equals 13 residues. DNA for the CDR3: TGTGCCAGCAGCCAGACAGGGTATGAGACCCAGTACTTC. This codes for CASSQTGYETQYF. The complete variable domain, with remaining parts taken from reference TRBV7-2 and TRBJ2-5, reads GAGVSQSPSNKVTEKGKDVELRCDPISGHTALYWYRQSLGQGLEFLIYFQGNSAPDKSGLPSDRFSAERTGGSVSTLTIQRTQQEDSAVYLCASSQTGYETQYFGPGTRLLVL.

This chain joins TRBV29-1 and TRBJ2-1; 11 positions agree with TRBD2. The junction had 4 bases not matched to a gene; V was cut back by 6 bases and J by 3 bases. CDR1 is SQVTM and CDR2 is ANQGSEA in the germline V gene. The CDR3 runs to 14 residues. The DNA of the CDR3 is TGCAGCGTCCAGACTAGCGGGATCTACAATGAGCAGTTCTTC. Amino acids: CSVQTSGIYNEQFF.

The chain has TRBV7-2 and TRBJ2-7, with TRBD2 identical over 7 bases. The V and J ends lost 6 bases and 3 bases, in that order; junction bases with no gene match: 11. The CDR3 is 15 amino acids. In germline, CDR1 is SGHTA, CDR2 FQGNSA. Here the CDR3 reads CASSPEGGQFYEQYF. CDR3 in DNA: TGTGCCAGCAGTCCCGAGGGAGGGCAGTTCTACGAGCAGTACTTC.

CDR3 sequence reads: CASSPNGIEAFF. The CDR3 bases are TGTGCCAGCTCACCGAACGGGATTGAAGCTTTCTTT. V and J are TRBV18 and TRBJ1-1; D is ambiguous. Trimming took 3 bases from V and 7 from J, leaving 9 bases between them. Germline V gene data show CDR1 as KGHSH and CDR2 as LQKENI. This CDR3 comprises 12 residues. The full variable domain, in which reference TRBV18 and TRBJ1-1 provide the parts outside the CDR3, is NAGVMQNPRHLVRRRGQEARLRCSPMKGHSHVYWYRQLPEEGLKFMVYLQKENIIDESGMPKERFSAEFPKEGPSILRIQQVVRGDSAAYFCASSPNGIEAFFGQGTRLTVV.

The chain is built from TRBV28 and TRBJ1-1; maybe TRBD1 (5 bases). CDR1 is MDHEN and CDR2 is SYDVKM in the germline V gene. Trimming stripped 2 bases from V and 4 bases from J, with 11 bases between. CDR3 length: 14 residues. CDR3 in amino acids: CASSLTQGLTEAFF. DNA of the CDR3: TGTGCCAGCAGTTTAACCCAGGGACTCACTGAAGCTTTCTTT.

There are a few counts of this clone. The chain combines TRBV3-1 (or the pseudogene TRBV3-2) with TRBJ1-2, with D perhaps TRBD1 (5 bases). This CDR3 has 16 residues. Germline V CDR1 and CDR2: LGHDT, YNNKEL (reference sequence). V was trimmed by 0 bases and J by 0 bases, leaving 11 bases between them. CDR3 residues: CASSQDRGESNYGYTF. As DNA, the CDR3 is TGTGCCAGCAGCCAAGATCGGGGGGAGTCTAACTATGGCTACACCTTC.

This rearrangement joins TRBV30 to TRBJ2-4; 8 bases are a match to TRBD2. V was clipped by 0 bases and J by 2 bases; unmatched bases: 6. Looked up from germline, CDR1 is GTSNPN and CDR2 is SVGIG (reference sequence). This CDR3 is built from 16 residues. In DNA form, the CDR3 reads TGTGCCTGGAGTGTAGGAGGTAGCGGGACCAAAAACATTCAGTACTTC. Translating gives CAWSVGGSGTKNIQYF.

The rearrangement links TRBV19 to TRBJ1-5, with a weak D call TRBD1 (5 bases). V was shortened by 6 bases and J by 7 bases, with 22 bases between the two germline ends. This CDR3 comprises 16 residues. Germline-derived CDR1 and CDR2 are LNHDA and SQIVND (reference sequence). The CDR3, as DNA: TGTGCCAGTAGAATTTCCGGGACGACAATGGGGCAGCCCCAGCATTTT. Amino acid sequence: CASRISGTTMGQPQHF.

The gene calls are TRBV6-1 and TRBJ1-1; no firm D call. V dropped 2 bases and J dropped 6 bases, with 16 bases sitting between them. Looked up from germline, CDR1 is MNHNS and CDR2 is SASEGT. CDR3 length equals 15 residues. CDR3 DNA: TGTGCCAGCAGTGAAAAGTGGATAATGGTCTCTGAAGCTTTCTTT. Translation gives CASSEKWIMVSEAFF.

The chain carries TRBV11-3 and TRBJ2-7; D perhaps matches TRBD1 (5 bases). From germline, CDR1 is SGHNT and CDR2 YENEEA. Deletions cut 5 bases from V and 6 bases from J, with 17 bases between. This CDR3 region has 14 residues. CDR3 loop: CASSHTQGLGEQYF. DNA of the CDR3: TGTGCCAGCAGCCACACCCAGGGATTAGGCGAGCAGTACTTC.

The J gene is TRBJ1-1, the V gene TRBV6-2 or TRBV6-3, with TRBD1 as a possible D gene (5 bases). CDR3 length equals 16 residues. CDR1 and CDR2 (germline): MNHEY, SVGEGT. Trimming left V 0 bases short and J 0 bases short, with 11 bases between. For the CDR3, the DNA is TGTGCCAGCAGTTACTCGGGACGGCAGATGAACACTGAAGCTTTCTTT. The encoded protein is CASSYSGRQMNTEAFF.

The chain carries TRBV12-3 or TRBV12-4 and TRBJ2-3; D might be TRBD1 or TRBD2, each matching 5 bases. V was pared by 6 bases and J by 0 bases, with 7 bases between. This CDR3 has 13 residues. CDR3 DNA sequence: TGTGCCAGCAGACGGGACAGCACAGATACGCAGTATTTT. It encodes CASRRDSTDTQYF.

The chain combines TRBV7-8 with TRBJ2-2; D not certain. The V end lost 5 bases, the J end lost 5 bases, and 9 bases lay between the germline ends. The CDR3 has 13 residues. From germline, CDR1 is SGHVS and CDR2 FQNEAQ. CDR3 residues: CASSPSRTGELFF. DNA for the CDR3: TGTGCCAGCAGCCCATCCCGTACCGGGGAGCTGTTTTTT. The entire variable domain, with the rest obtained from reference TRBV7-8 and TRBJ2-2, is as follows: GAGVSQSPRYKVAKRGQDVALRCDPISGHVSLFWYQQALGQGPEFLTYFQNEAQLDKSGLPSDRFFAERPEGSVSTLKIQRTQQEDSAVYLCASSPSRTGELFFGEGSRLTVL.

The chain is built from TRBV7-9 and TRBJ1-6, with 7 positions matching TRBD1. V was clipped by 5 bases and J by 7 bases; unmatched bases: 5. The CDR3 length is 14 residues. Germline-derived CDR1 and CDR2 are SEHNR and FQNEAQ (reference sequence). This chain's CDR3 is CASSAQGGNSPLHF. The DNA for the CDR3 is TGTGCCAGCAGCGCTCAGGGGGGAAATTCACCCCTCCACTTT. Full variable domain (missing parts from reference TRBV7-9 and TRBJ1-6): DTGVSQNPRHKITKRGQNVTFRCDPISEHNRLYWYRQTLGQGPEFLTYFQNEAQLEKSRLLSDRFSAERPKGSFSTLEIQRTEQGDSAMYLCASSAQGGNSPLHFGNGTRLTVT.

The gene calls are TRBV3-1 (or the pseudogene TRBV3-2) and TRBJ2-2; D remains unclear. The CDR3 is 17 residues long. Trimming stripped 1 base from V and 1 base from J, with 13 bases between. Per germline, CDR1 LGHDT and CDR2 YNNKEL (reference sequence). CDR3 nucleotides: TGTGCCAGCAGCCAAGGGCTTAAGCTGGGGAACACCGGGGAGCTGTTTTTT. Amino acid sequence: CASSQGLKLGNTGELFF.

J is TRBJ1-5 and V is TRBV5-1; D might be TRBD1 (5 bases). V lost 2 bases to trimming and J lost 4 bases, with 13 bases between them. The CDR3 length is 15 residues. Germline V gives CDR1 SGHRS, CDR2 YFSETQ. The CDR3 loop is CASSLSSGMNQPQHF. CDR3 coding DNA: TGCGCCAGCAGCTTATCATCAGGGATGAATCAGCCCCAGCATTTT.

The chain has TRBV27 and TRBJ1-6, with D possibly matching TRBD1 (5 bases). V was shortened by 8 bases and J by 8 bases, with 16 bases between the two germline ends. Per germline, CDR1 MNHEY and CDR2 SMNVEV (reference sequence). CDR3 length: 14 residues. The CDR3 coding sequence is TGTGCCAGCTCAATGTGGGACGCCGATTCACCCCTCCACTTT. Amino acid sequence: CASSMWDADSPLHF.